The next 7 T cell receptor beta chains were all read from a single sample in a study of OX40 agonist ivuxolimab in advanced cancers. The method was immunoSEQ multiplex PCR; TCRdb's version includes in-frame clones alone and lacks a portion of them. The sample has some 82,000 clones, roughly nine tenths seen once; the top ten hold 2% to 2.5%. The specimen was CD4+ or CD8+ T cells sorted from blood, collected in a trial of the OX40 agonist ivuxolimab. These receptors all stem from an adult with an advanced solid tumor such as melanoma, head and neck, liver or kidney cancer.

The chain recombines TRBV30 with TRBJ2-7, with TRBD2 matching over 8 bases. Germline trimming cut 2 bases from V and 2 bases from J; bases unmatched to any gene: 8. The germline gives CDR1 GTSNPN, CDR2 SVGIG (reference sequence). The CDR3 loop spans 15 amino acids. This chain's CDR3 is CAWSFGGRPPYEQYF. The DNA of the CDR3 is TGTGCCTGGAGTTTCGGCGGGAGGCCTCCCTACGAGCAGTACTTC.

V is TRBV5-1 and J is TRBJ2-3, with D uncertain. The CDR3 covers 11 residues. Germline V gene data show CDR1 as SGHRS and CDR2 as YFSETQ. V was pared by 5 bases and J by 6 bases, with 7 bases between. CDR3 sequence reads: CASRGRDTQYF. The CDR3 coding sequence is TGCGCCAGCAGAGGTCGTGATACGCAGTATTTT.

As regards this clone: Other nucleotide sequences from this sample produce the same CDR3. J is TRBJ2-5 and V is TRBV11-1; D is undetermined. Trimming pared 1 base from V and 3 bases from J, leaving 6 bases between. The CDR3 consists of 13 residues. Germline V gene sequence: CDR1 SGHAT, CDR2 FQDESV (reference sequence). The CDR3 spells CASSLGGKETQYF. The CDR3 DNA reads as TGTGCCAGCAGCTTAGGAGGCAAAGAGACCCAGTACTTC.

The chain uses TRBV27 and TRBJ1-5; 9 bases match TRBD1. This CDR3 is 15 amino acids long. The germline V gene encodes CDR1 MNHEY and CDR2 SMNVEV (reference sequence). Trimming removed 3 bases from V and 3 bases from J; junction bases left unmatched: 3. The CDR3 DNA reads TGTGCCAGCAGTTTTGGGACAGGGAACAATCAGCCCCAGCATTTT. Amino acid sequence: CASSFGTGNNQPQHF.

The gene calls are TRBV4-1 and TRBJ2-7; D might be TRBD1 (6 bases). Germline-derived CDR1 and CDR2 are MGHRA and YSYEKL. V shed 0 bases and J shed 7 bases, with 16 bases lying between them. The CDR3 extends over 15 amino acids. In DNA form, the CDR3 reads TGCGCCAGCAGCCAAGATGTGGGGGCCCCTCGGGAGCAGTACTTC. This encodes CASSQDVGAPREQYF.

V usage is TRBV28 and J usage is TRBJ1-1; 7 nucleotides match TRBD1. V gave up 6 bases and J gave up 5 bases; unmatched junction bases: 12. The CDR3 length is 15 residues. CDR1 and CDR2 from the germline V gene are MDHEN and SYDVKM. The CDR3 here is CASRTAGGVSTEAFF. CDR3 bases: TGTGCCAGCAGAACCGCAGGGGGTGTCTCAACTGAAGCTTTCTTT.

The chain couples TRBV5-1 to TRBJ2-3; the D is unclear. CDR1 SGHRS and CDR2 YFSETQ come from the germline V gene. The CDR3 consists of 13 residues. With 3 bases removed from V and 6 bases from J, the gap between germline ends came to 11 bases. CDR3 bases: TGCGCCAGCAGCTCAGCTCCGGCGGATACGCAGTATTTT. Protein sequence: CASSSAPADTQYF.